Shown below are 18 T cell receptor beta chains from a single sample sequenced in a study of response to subunit inactivated influenza vaccine. TCRdb passed the RT-PCR reads through MiXCR, listing each CDR3 protein once. The sample holds about 240,000 distinct CDR3 sequences; roughly an eighth are singletons and the top ten take under 10%. Source: non-naive T cells sorted from PBMCs, taken less than 15 days before vaccination. The source of these receptors is a man between 50 and 59 years old who received an inactivated influenza vaccine.

This clonotype was seen at least ten times. The J gene is TRBJ2-4, the V gene TRBV15; either TRBD1 or TRBD2 may supply D (5 bases each). V was cut by 0 bases and J by 5 bases, with 17 bases left in between. The germline gives CDR1 LNHNV, CDR2 YYDKDF (reference sequence). This CDR3 has 17 amino acids. The CDR3 bases are TGTGCCACCAGCAGAGATCCCGTCGGACGGGGCGAAAACATTCAGTACTTC. Translation: CATSRDPVGRGENIQYF.

Many counts were recorded for this clonotype. The chain uses TRBV4-3 and TRBJ1-6; D may be TRBD1 (6 bases). V was trimmed by 0 bases and J by 10 bases, leaving 10 bases between them. Germline CDR1 is LGHNA and CDR2 is YSLEER. This CDR3 contains 14 residues. The CDR3 is CASSQEGGRSPLHF. The DNA for the CDR3 is TGCGCCAGCAGCCAAGAGGGGGGGCGGTCACCCCTCCACTTT.

In its sample, this clonotype was seen many times. This sequence joins TRBV12-3 or TRBV12-4 and TRBJ2-1; D may be TRBD2 (5 bases). The V end was cut by 3 bases, the J end by 0 bases, with 9 bases between. CDR3 size: 15 residues. This CDR3 reads CASSFERSSYNEQFF. CDR3 in DNA: TGTGCCAGCAGTTTCGAGCGGAGCTCCTACAATGAGCAGTTCTTC.

In this sample, this clonotype turned up many times. The chain employs TRBV6-1 and TRBJ1-3, with 8 bases identical to TRBD1. The CDR3 sequence is 14 residues long. Germline trimming cut 5 bases from V and 1 base from J; bases unmatched to any gene: 1. Germline CDR1 MNHNS, CDR2 SASEGT. CDR3 nucleotide sequence: TGTGCCAGCAGTACAGGGGGTTCTGGAAACACCATATATTTT. Amino acids: CASSTGGSGNTIYF.

The rearrangement uses TRBV6-2 or TRBV6-3 and TRBJ2-5; D unresolved. The CDR3 runs to 12 residues. CDR1 MNHEY and CDR2 SVGEGT come from the germline V gene. V gave up 4 bases and J gave up 5 bases, with 8 bases separating them. The CDR3 bases are TGTGCCAGCAGTTCTAGGATGGAGACCCAGTACTTC. This gives the protein CASSSRMETQYF.

The table lists this clonotype with a few counts. This rearrangement joins TRBV5-1 to TRBJ2-6; no clear D. V lost 0 bases, J lost 2 bases, and 9 bases lay in between. The V gene's germline CDR1 is SGHRS and CDR2 YFSETQ. This CDR3 region has 16 residues. The CDR3 bases are TGCGCCAGCAGCTTGGATGGAAGGGCTGGGGCCAACGTCCTGACTTTC. It codes for CASSLDGRAGANVLTF.

This clonotype was counted only a few times. V gene TRBV4-2 combines with J gene TRBJ1-3; D ambiguous. The CDR3 is made up of 16 amino acids. V lost 2 bases, J lost 0 bases, and 11 bases lay in between. The germline gives CDR1 LGHNA, CDR2 YNFKEQ. The CDR3 reads CASSQRTPRSGNTIYF. CDR3 in DNA: TGTGCCAGCAGCCAACGGACTCCGCGCTCTGGAAACACCATATATTTT.

The gene calls are TRBV12-3 or TRBV12-4 and TRBJ1-6; 7 positions agree with TRBD1. V lost 6 bases and J lost 7; bases outside the gene matches: 6. The CDR3 runs to 14 residues. The CDR3 spells CASRGDSHNSPLHF. In DNA, the CDR3 is TGTGCCAGCAGGGGGGACAGTCACAATTCACCCCTCCACTTT.

This chain connects TRBV28 to TRBJ2-5; 7 positions match TRBD2. Germline-derived CDR1 and CDR2 are MDHEN and SYDVKM. The CDR3 consists of 15 residues. V shed 2 bases and J 4 bases; nucleotides not matched to a gene: 7. The DNA of the CDR3 is TGTGCCAGCAGTTTAATTGGGGGGGAAGCAGAGACCCAGTACTTC. This gives the protein CASSLIGGEAETQYF.

This clonotype was counted once. The V call is TRBV28, the J call TRBJ2-5; D is unresolved. Germline CDR1 MDHEN, CDR2 SYDVKM. This CDR3 contains 15 residues. Trimming removed 7 bases at V and 4 bases at J, with 19 bases between. The CDR3, as DNA: TGTGCCAGCAAGCCTTCGCCGGGCGTAGGAGAGACCCAGTACTTC. Its translation: CASKPSPGVGETQYF. Using reference TRBV28 and TRBJ2-5 for the parts outside the CDR3, the full variable domain is DVKVTQSSRYLVKRTGEKVFLECVQDMDHENMFWYRQDPGLGLRLIYFSYDVKMKEKGDIPEGYSVSREKKERFSLILESASTNQTSMYLCASKPSPGVGETQYFGPGTRLLVL.

The chain carries TRBV12-3 or TRBV12-4 and TRBJ1-1; D gene unclear. The CDR3 covers 13 residues. The ends were cut back, 7 bases at V and 2 bases at J, with 11 bases in the middle. CDR3 in amino acids: CASKRDGNTEAFF. CDR3 in DNA: TGTGCCAGCAAAAGAGACGGCAACACTGAAGCTTTCTTT.

The chain employs TRBV4-1 and TRBJ2-5; perhaps TRBD2 as D (5 bases). V was shortened by 1 base and J by 7 bases, with 13 bases between the two germline ends. This CDR3 is built from 14 residues. CDR1 is MGHRA, CDR2 YSYEKL, per germline. CDR3 protein: CASSQATYEGTQYF. The CDR3 nucleotides read TGCGCCAGCAGCCAAGCAACTTACGAGGGGACCCAGTACTTC.

Many counts were recorded for this clonotype. This sequence joins TRBV5-1 and TRBJ2-1; D not resolved. The CDR3 runs to 14 residues. V gave up 0 bases and J gave up 5 bases, with 9 bases separating them. In germline, CDR1 is SGHRS, CDR2 YFSETQ. For the CDR3, the DNA is TGCGCCAGCAGCTTGGGTAGGATGGACAATGAGCAGTTCTTC. Translation: CASSLGRMDNEQFF.

This rearrangement joins TRBV19 to TRBJ2-7, with D perhaps given as TRBD1 or TRBD2 (5 bases each). V shed 4 bases and J shed 6 bases, with 10 bases lying between them. Germline CDR1 is LNHDA and CDR2 is SQIVND (reference sequence). CDR3 length: 12 amino acids. The CDR3 bases are TGTGCCAGTAGTAGAGGGGTTGGCGAGCAGTACTTC. Its protein is CASSRGVGEQYF.

This clonotype has only a few counts. The chain has TRBV7-9 and TRBJ2-5; no clear D gene. V lost 3 bases, J lost 7 bases, and 15 bases lay in between. Looked up from germline, CDR1 is SEHNR and CDR2 is FQNEAQ (reference sequence). The CDR3 runs 14 residues. CDR3 amino acids: CASSFHSQHSTQYF. CDR3 DNA sequence: TGTGCCAGCAGCTTTCACAGCCAGCATTCGACCCAGTACTTC.

The chain links TRBV5-1 to TRBJ2-7; weak D call: TRBD1 (6 bases). This CDR3 region has 13 residues. Per the germline V gene, CDR1 is SGHRS and CDR2 is YFSETQ. The ends were cut back, 4 bases at V and 7 bases at J, with 15 bases in the middle. The CDR3 sequence is CASSPRQAEEQYF. The CDR3 DNA sequence: TGCGCCAGCAGCCCAAGACAGGCCGAAGAGCAGTACTTC. Full variable domain (missing parts from reference TRBV5-1 and TRBJ2-7): KAGVTQTPRYLIKTRGQQVTLSCSPISGHRSVSWYQQTPGQGLQFLFEYFSETQRNKGNFPGRFSGRQFSNSRSEMNVSTLELGDSALYLCASSPRQAEEQYFGPGTRLTVT.

The rearrangement joins TRBV12-3 or TRBV12-4 to TRBJ1-4; D is possibly TRBD1 (5 bases). V was clipped by 7 bases and J by 8 bases, with 17 bases between them. The CDR3 has 14 amino acids. CDR3 region: CASTRWGEREKLFF. The CDR3 DNA sequence: TGTGCCAGCACCCGGTGGGGGGAGCGAGAAAAACTGTTTTTT.

The chain couples TRBV7-2 to TRBJ2-1; D is unclear. The V end was cut by 0 bases, the J end by 7 bases, with 10 bases between. Germline lookup yields CDR1 SGHTA and CDR2 FQGNSA. The CDR3 length is 14 residues. In DNA, the CDR3 is TGTGCCAGCAGCTTAGCAACACACGGGAATGAGCAGTTCTTC. This encodes CASSLATHGNEQFF.